The source of this T cell receptor beta chain is a study of cytomegalovirus exposure and HLA in healthy donors. The overall study: An early release of data contained approximately 80 million unique TCRs, which came from HLA-typed donors. Notes on the study in general: Information on immune exposure was restricted to one variable (CMV serostatus). The authors confirmed in vitro that a few CMV-associated chains were specific for CMV antigens.

CDR1 and CDR2 (germline): SGHRS, YFSETQ. The CDR3 is made up of 16 amino acids. Unmatched junction bases numbered 7, after V lost 2 bases and J lost 8 bases. In regard to this clone: Its antigen is undetermined.

Researchers ran the PCR with 60 Vbeta and 13 Jbeta primers. Clones were sequenced by immunoSEQ multiplex PCR, and TCRdb holds only the in-frame ones, with some missing. The sample carries approximately 170,000 clones, more than 65% recorded once. This sequence was found in a young man in good health and CMV-seropositive. Sequences were obtained from PBMCs. The V call is TRBV5-1, the J call TRBJ2-1; TRBD2 aligns across 13 bases. Here the CDR3 DNA reads TGCGCCAGCAGCTTCTGGACTAGCGGGAGTTACGATGAGCAGTTCTTC. Encoded protein: CASSFWTSGSYDEQFF.